The 30 T cell receptor beta chains presented below share a single source sample, sequenced in a study of CD8+CD57+ T cells in acquired aplastic anemia (dated by TCRdb to 2016 to 2018). Sequencing relied on an Illumina HiSeq 2000. Profiling of TCR beta VDJ combinations and CDR3 sequences used genomic DNA as the template. TCRdb reworked the public reads: Q25 trimming with fastp, MiXCR clone assembly, productive beta chains retained. A single entry per CDR3 protein holds the most common genes and DNA from its merged rows. For this sample there are about 160,000 distinct CDR3 sequences; 40% to 50% appear just once. The biggest ten clones account for around a third of the sample. Expansion of CD8+CD57+ cells had been shown by flow cytometry in the patients chosen for sequencing. The material sequenced was sorted CD4+, CD8+, or CD8+CD57+ T cells (not recorded which) from PBMCs. The receptors shown here come from a human donor with aplastic anemia.

The V call is TRBV6-1, the J call TRBJ1-5; no firm D call. The CDR3 is 11 residues long. Trimming took 8 bases from V and 4 from J, leaving 6 bases between them. Germline V lookup: CDR1 MNHNS, CDR2 SASEGT. CDR3 sequence (DNA): TGTGCCAGCGAGGGAAATCAGCCCCAGCATTTT. As protein: CASEGNQPQHF.

As concerns this clonotype: With a much larger clone just one base away, this may be a read error. The conserved phenylalanine or tryptophan is not found at the CDR3 terminus, so this likely reflects a read error. It is unclear where the CDR3 begins or ends on the DNA, so no DNA is shown, and the CDR3 is as TCRdb lists it. The gene calls are TRBV4-3 and TRBJ2-1; TRBD2, the table's D call, was not compared with the DNA. 15 amino acids form the CDR3, both terminal residues included. Per germline, CDR1 LGHNA and CDR2 YSLEER. The CDR3 here is CASSQERQGPSFTFL.

V and J are TRBV5-5 and TRBJ2-7, with D possibly TRBD2 on 5 matching bases. CDR1 is SGHKS, CDR2 YYEKEE, per germline (reference sequence). V was clipped by 2 bases and J by 7 bases, with 13 bases between them. This CDR3 is built from 13 residues. As DNA, the CDR3 is TGTGCCAGCAGCTTAGCTCCGACTAAGGAGCAGTACTTC. Translated: CASSLAPTKEQYF.

This clonotype showed up many times. The CDR3 reads CASSVEGEWVDTQYF. CDR3 coding DNA: TGTGCCAGCAGCGTAGAAGGCGAGTGGGTGGATACGCAGTATTTT. The chain joins TRBV9 to TRBJ2-3; D not resolved. Germline CDR1 SGDLS, CDR2 YYNGEE. Trimming removed 0 bases from V and 6 bases from J, with 14 bases in between. The CDR3 spans 15 residues.

This chain uses TRBV24-1 with TRBJ2-7; D remains unclear. V gave up 2 bases and J gave up 0 bases, with 7 bases separating them. CDR1 is KGHDR, CDR2 SFDVKD, per germline. The CDR3 consists of 14 residues. CDR3 region: CATSDYPSSYEQYF. The CDR3 DNA sequence: TGTGCCACCAGTGATTATCCTAGCTCCTACGAGCAGTACTTC.

At least ten counts were recorded for this clonotype. The rearrangement links TRBV15 to TRBJ2-1, with 8 bases identical to TRBD2. Germline lookup yields CDR1 LNHNV and CDR2 YYDKDF (reference sequence). J lost 2 bases, V lost 2 bases, and 8 bases had no gene match. This CDR3 comprises 17 residues. The CDR3 region has the DNA TGTGCCACCAGCAGACCCATCGGGGGGGCCGCCTACAATGAGCAGTTCTTC. This codes for CATSRPIGGAAYNEQFF. Together with reference TRBV15 and TRBJ2-1, the CDR3 gives the full variable domain: DAMVIQNPRYQVTQFGKPVTLSCSQTLNHNVMYWYQQKSSQAPKLLFHYYDKDFNNEADTPDNFQSRRPNTSFCFLDIRSPGLGDTAMYLCATSRPIGGAAYNEQFFGPGTRLTVL.

The gene calls are TRBV2 and TRBJ1-2; 9 bases match TRBD1. The germline V gene encodes CDR1 SNHLY and CDR2 FYNNEI. This CDR3 has 14 residues. The ends lost 5 bases at V and 8 bases at J; junction bases unmatched: 9. The CDR3 coding sequence is TGTGCCAGCAGTTTTGTGGGACAGGGTCGAGGCTACACCTTC. Translating it yields CASSFVGQGRGYTF.

This chain uses TRBV10-3 with TRBJ2-7; D gene ambiguous. There are 14 residues in the CDR3. V was pared by 10 bases and J by 5 bases, with 21 bases between. CDR1 ENHRY and CDR2 SYGVKD come from the germline V gene. The CDR3 DNA sequence: TGTGCCAGCAGGCTGGCGGCAGCAGTCCACGAGCAGTACTTC. It encodes CASRLAAAVHEQYF.

The chain has TRBV5-6 and TRBJ2-2; no clear D. The V gene lost 4 bases and the J gene lost 9 bases, with 10 bases spanning the gap. Germline V gene lookup returns CDR1 SGHDT and CDR2 YYEEEE. The CDR3 runs to 12 residues. The CDR3 region has the DNA TGTGCCAGCAGCCCCTTAGTAAGGGAGCTGTTTTTT. Its translation is CASSPLVRELFF. Combining the CDR3 with reference TRBV5-6 and TRBJ2-2 gives the whole variable domain DAGVTQSPTHLIKTRGQQVTLRCSPKSGHDTVSWYQQALGQGPQFIFQYYEEEERQRGNFPDRFSGHQFPNYSSELNVNALLLGDSALYLCASSPLVRELFFGEGSRLTVL.

This clonotype was seen a handful of times. The chain couples TRBV15 to TRBJ1-4, with D uncertain. Germline values: CDR1 LNHNV, CDR2 YYDKDF (reference sequence). The CDR3 spans 14 residues. V was trimmed by 7 bases and J by 0 bases, leaving 9 bases between them. CDR3 loop: CATNMRATNEKLFF. In DNA, the CDR3 is TGTGCCACCAATATGAGGGCAACTAATGAAAAACTGTTTTTT.

This clonotype was observed many times. The chain is built from TRBV9 and TRBJ2-7; the match to TRBD2 covers 12 bases. From germline, CDR1 is SGDLS and CDR2 YYNGEE. This CDR3 contains 15 residues. Trimming took 3 bases from V and 1 from J; bases not matched to a gene: 2. The CDR3 region is CASSGGLAGSYEQYF. The CDR3 coding sequence is TGTGCCAGCAGCGGGGGACTAGCGGGTTCCTACGAGCAGTACTTC.

The chain combines TRBV15 with TRBJ2-1, with D possibly matching TRBD2 (7 bases). Germline V gene sequence: CDR1 LNHNV, CDR2 YYDKDF (reference sequence). This CDR3 region has 17 residues. Trimming removed 1 base from V and 7 bases from J, with 20 bases in between. This chain's CDR3 is CATSRAAGVGGRNEQFF. CDR3 in DNA: TGTGCCACCAGCAGAGCAGCCGGCGTGGGGGGGCGTAATGAGCAGTTCTTC.

This clonotype was picked up many times. An end of the junction does not agree with germline; a read error may underlie this. The gene calls are TRBV2 and TRBJ2-5; D is ambiguous. Germline CDR1 reads SNHLY; CDR2 reads FYNNEI. The CDR3 is 12 residues long. CDR3 coding DNA: TGTGCCAGCAGGGAAGCCCAAGAGACCCAGTACTTC. Its protein product is CASREAQETQYF.

The CDR3 reads CASSLRAGGETQYF. CDR3 DNA sequence: TGTGCCAGCAGCTTAAGGGCAGGGGGAGAGACCCAGTACTTC. The rearrangement joins TRBV7-3 to TRBJ2-5; TRBD1 aligns across 7 bases. The CDR3 totals 14 residues. CDR1 is SGHTA and CDR2 is FQGTGA in the germline V gene. The junction had 3 bases not matched to a gene; V was cut back by 1 base and J by 4 bases.

Points on this clonotype: The junction does not match germline at one end; this may be a read error. The J gene is TRBJ1-1, the V gene TRBV7-9; the match to TRBD1 covers 10 bases. CDR1 and CDR2 (germline): SEHNR, FQNEAQ (reference sequence). The CDR3 runs 15 residues. The CDR3 region is CVSSPRTGGDTEAFF. The CDR3 DNA sequence: TGTGTCAGCAGCCCCCGGACAGGGGGGGACACTGAAGCTTTCTTT.

The chain employs TRBV19 and TRBJ1-1; TRBD1 matches at 8 bases. J gave up 10 bases and V 5 bases, and 12 bases lay outside the gene matches. The CDR3 length is 14 residues. Germline values: CDR1 LNHDA, CDR2 SQIVND (reference sequence). DNA of the CDR3: TGTGCCAGTAGTTCCCGACAGGGGCCACTAACAGCTTTCTTT. Translated: CASSSRQGPLTAFF. Filled out from reference TRBV19 and TRBJ1-1, the complete variable domain reads DGGITQSPKYLFRKEGQNVTLSCEQNLNHDAMYWYRQDPGQGLRLIYYSQIVNDFQKGDIAEGYSVSREKKESFPLTVTSAQKNPTAFYLCASSSRQGPLTAFFGQGTRLTVV.

Many counts were recorded for this clonotype. This chain links TRBV29-1 with TRBJ2-7, with D possibly matching TRBD1 (5 bases). Germline V gene data show CDR1 as SQVTM and CDR2 as ANQGSEA. This CDR3 has 11 amino acids. Trimming took 7 bases from V and 4 from J, leaving 11 bases between them. The CDR3 nucleotides are TGCAGCGCCGCTAAGGGGTACGAGCAGTACTTC. This encodes CSAAKGYEQYF.

V gene TRBV19 combines with J gene TRBJ2-7; unclear D gene. Trimming shortened V by 1 base and J by 0 bases, and 10 bases separated the two germline ends. The CDR3 runs to 15 residues. Germline CDR1 is LNHDA and CDR2 is SQIVND (reference sequence). The CDR3 bases are TGTGCCAGTAGTATAGGAGGCAGATCCTCCTACGAGCAGTACTTC. As protein: CASSIGGRSSYEQYF.

J is TRBJ1-2 and V is TRBV29-1; a weak D match, TRBD1 (5 bases). V was shortened by 6 bases and J by 3 bases, with 14 bases between the two germline ends. The CDR3 consists of 13 residues. The germline V gene encodes CDR1 SQVTM and CDR2 ANQGSEA. The CDR3 is CSVQGGGDYGYTF. The CDR3 coding sequence is TGCAGCGTGCAAGGTGGGGGTGACTATGGCTACACCTTC.

The genes are TRBV7-6 and TRBJ1-2, with D perhaps TRBD1 (6 bases). CDR3 length equals 14 residues. Trimming cost V 4 bases and J 7 bases, with 16 bases left between them. Germline loops: CDR1 SGHVS, CDR2 FNYEAQ. CDR3 DNA sequence: TGTGCCAGCAGCTCCACCGGGGGCTATGGTGGCTACACCTTC. This encodes CASSSTGGYGGYTF. Supplemented by reference TRBV7-6 and TRBJ1-2, the full variable domain reads GAGVSQSPRYKVTKRGQDVALRCDPISGHVSLYWYRQALGQGPEFLTYFNYEAQQDKSGLPNDRFSAERPEGSISTLTIQRTEQRDSAMYRCASSSTGGYGGYTFGSGTRLTVV.

This clonotype showed up many times. The chain is built from TRBV12-5 and TRBJ1-1; possibly TRBD1 for D (6 bases). CDR3 length: 13 amino acids. V lost 1 base and J 8 bases, leaving 11 bases between the germline ends. Germline V gene data show CDR1 as LGHNT and CDR2 as FRNRAP. The CDR3 DNA sequence: TGTGCTAGTGGTTTGGCCGAAACAGGGGAAGCTTTCTTT. It encodes CASGLAETGEAFF.

The V gene is TRBV7-9, the J gene TRBJ2-1, with 8 bases lining up with TRBD1. J lost 8 bases, V lost 5 bases, and 2 bases had no gene match. Germline V CDR1 and CDR2: SEHNR, FQNEAQ (reference sequence). The CDR3 totals 12 residues. The DNA of the CDR3 is TGTGCCAGCAGCAAGACAGGGGATGAGCAGTTCTTC. Its translation: CASSKTGDEQFF.

The CDR3 DNA reads TGTGCCACCAGTGGCCCTGGGCAGGGTGGGACTGAAGCTTTCTTT. Residues: CATSGPGQGGTEAFF. The V gene is TRBV24-1, the J gene TRBJ1-1; possibly TRBD1 for D (5 bases). Trimming removed 5 bases at V and 5 bases at J, with 17 bases between. The CDR3 contains 15 residues. Germline CDR1 KGHDR, CDR2 SFDVKD.

This clonotype appeared many times. V is TRBV28 and J is TRBJ2-2, with D hard to call. Per germline, CDR1 MDHEN and CDR2 SYDVKM. CDR3 size: 13 residues. V was trimmed by 5 bases and J by 4 bases, leaving 8 bases between them. CDR3 protein: CASSPRGTGELFF. The CDR3 nucleotides are TGTGCCAGCAGTCCCCGAGGCACCGGGGAGCTGTTTTTT.

DNA for the CDR3: TGTGCCAGCAGTACCTCCTCGCTAAGGACAACTAATGAAAAACTGTTTTTT. It encodes CASSTSSLRTTNEKLFF. V is TRBV25-1 and J is TRBJ1-4; no clear D gene. Looked up from germline, CDR1 is MGHDK and CDR2 is SYGVNS. The CDR3 is made up of 17 amino acids. V was cut by 5 bases and J by 0 bases, with 16 bases left in between.

This clonotype was recorded many times. The V gene is TRBV20-1, the J gene TRBJ2-7, with a possible D match to TRBD2 (6 bases). This CDR3 comprises 14 residues. From germline, CDR1 is DFQATT and CDR2 SNEGSKA (reference sequence). Trimming took off 6 bases at V and 0 bases at J, with 15 bases between the two ends. CDR3 nucleotide sequence: TGCAGTGCGGACCCTGGGGGGACCTCCTACGAGCAGTACTTC. Encoded protein: CSADPGGTSYEQYF.

The chain uses TRBV2 and TRBJ1-5; D is undetermined. Trimming removed 2 bases at V and 0 bases at J, with 5 bases between. Germline V CDR1 and CDR2: SNHLY, FYNNEI. The CDR3 covers 14 residues. CDR3 amino acids: CASSERYSNQPQHF. In DNA, the CDR3 is TGTGCCAGCAGTGAACGGTATAGCAATCAGCCCCAGCATTTT. The full variable domain, with the rest looked up from reference TRBV2 and TRBJ1-5, is EPEVTQTPSHQVTQMGQEVILRCVPISNHLYFYWYRQILGQKVEFLVSFYNNEISEKSEIFDDQFSVERPDGSNFTLKIRSTKLEDSAMYFCASSERYSNQPQHFGDGTRLSIL.

This clonotype was found once. This may come from a read error, since a much larger clone is one base off. The chain joins TRBV12-3 or TRBV12-4 to TRBJ2-2; D gene ambiguous. CDR3 length: 12 residues. Between the trimmed V and J ends, which lost 7 bases and 6 bases, there was a span of 9 bases. In nucleotides, the CDR3 is TGTGCCAGCAAGAACTACCCCGGGGAGCTGTTTTTT. This sequence encodes CASKNYPGELFF.

V gene TRBV30 combines with J gene TRBJ2-3, with D tentatively TRBD2 (6 bases). CDR3 length equals 15 residues. Deletions cut 2 bases from V and 7 bases from J, with 19 bases between. The germline gives CDR1 GTSNPN, CDR2 SVGIG (reference sequence). The CDR3 region has the DNA TGTGCCTGGAGTCCCGGGACTCGCCCCTTTCATACGCAGTATTTT. This codes for CAWSPGTRPFHTQYF. The whole variable domain, remainder taken from reference TRBV30 and TRBJ2-3, is SQTIHQWPATLVQPVGSPLSLECTVEGTSNPNLYWYRQAAGRGLQLLFYSVGIGQISSEVPQNLSASRPQDRQFILSSKKLLLSDSGFYLCAWSPGTRPFHTQYFGPGTRLTVL.

In this sample, this clonotype turned up many times. V usage is TRBV6-1 and J usage is TRBJ2-7; no firm D call. The V end was cut by 6 bases, the J end by 0 bases, with 9 bases between. The CDR3 contains 13 residues. In germline, CDR1 is MNHNS, CDR2 SASEGT. Here the CDR3 DNA reads TGTGCCAGCAGGCCCAGGAGCTCCTACGAGCAGTACTTC. Amino acids: CASRPRSSYEQYF.